This section outlines one T cell receptor beta chain sequence together with its context. The antigen is not known. The sample belongs to a study of blood T cells in healthy people across ages. Study conclusions and caveats: A strong correlation was seen between TCR beta diversity and naive T cell percentage.

Next came a second PCR, run for about 6 to 11 cycles, which used a sample-barcoded 5' primer along with a J-beta primer mix. In TCRdb, the 5' RACE reads were re-called with MiXCR into one record per CDR3 protein. The sample holds approximately 780,000 distinct CDR3 sequences; roughly 26% are singletons and the top ten take under 3%. Germline CDR1 is SGHTA and CDR2 is FQGNSA. V trimming: 5 bases; J trimming: 4 bases; junction bases outside the gene matches: 9. The CDR3 is made up of 15 amino acids. The same sample was also studied in work on T cells of mothers and their children. From that paper: The whole RNA yield was converted to cDNA, approximately 1.6 ug per 15 ul. Related mother-child pairs showed slightly, non-significantly higher overlap than unrelated pairs.

The chain has TRBV7-2 and TRBJ1-2, with 8 bases fitting TRBD1. This TCR was sampled from a boy aged 10-17 years in good health. The sample consisted of blood. The CDR3 is CASSVTGGGTYGYTF. CDR3 DNA: TGTGCCAGCAGCGTAACAGGGGGGGGGACCTATGGCTACACCTTC.